This T cell receptor beta chain is drawn from a study of Ad26.COV2.S vaccination and SARS-CoV-2 variants. Study-level information: Trial arm assignment for the donor was COV1001 Ad26.COV2.S. Once or twice, 56 days apart, Ad26.COV2.S was delivered intramuscularly. Study-level results: It was vaccine recipients, not placebo recipients, who had the higher spike-specific TCR breadth.

Treatment meaning: 15 to 20 received Ad26.COV2.S at low or high dose, single or two shots; roughly five received placebo; per-sample allocation not given. Day 63 following the first vaccine or placebo injection was when the samples were taken. Boston supplied an adult donor aged 18-55 years. The V and J ends lost 5 bases and 7 bases respectively, with 12 bases between them. This CDR3 spans 13 amino acids. The V gene's germline CDR1 is ENHRY and CDR2 SYGVKD. Produced via immunoSEQ multiplex PCR; TCRdb's table is partial and in-frame only. The profile shows a few hundred thousand clones, approximately 92% of them singletons. This clone has a handful of counts. Its antigen is not identified.

The input for sequencing was peripheral blood, taken in a trial of Ad26.COV2.S vaccine versus placebo. This sequence was found in a person aged 18-60 years who received the Ad26.COV2.S COVID-19 vaccine or a placebo. This rearrangement joins TRBV10-3 to TRBJ1-5; TRBD1 is a possible D gene (5 bases). Here the CDR3 reads CAISPGGGQPQHF. The CDR3 nucleotides are TGTGCCATCAGTCCCGGGGGAGGCCAGCCCCAGCATTTT.